This passage covers 17 T cell receptor beta chains from one sample sequenced in a study of post-analysis software for immune sequencing data. Study conclusions and caveats: In patients, a few TRBV segments were more frequent than in controls, with TRBV5-6, TRBV5-1 and TRBV20-1 among them.

No antigen has been assigned to these receptors. Researchers reported that TCR beta cDNA libraries carried unique molecular identifiers. TCRdb re-derived calls from the PCR reads in MiXCR, one entry per CDR3 protein. The top ten hold 0.5% to 0.6% of the sample, which has about 800,000 distinct CDR3 sequences, roughly 27% seen once. The sequencing input was blood. The receptor source for this set is a girl aged 10 to 17 with multiple sclerosis.

J is TRBJ1-1 and V is TRBV5-6; a weak D match, TRBD1 (6 bases). CDR1 and CDR2 from the germline V gene are SGHDT and YYEEEE. V lost 4 bases and J 4 bases, leaving 23 bases between the germline ends. There are 17 residues in the CDR3. DNA for the CDR3: TGTGCCAGCAGCCCTCCTAGGATTGGCAGGGGAGTCACTGAAGCTTTCTTT. Residues: CASSPPRIGRGVTEAFF.

The chain recombines TRBV7-2 with TRBJ2-7; the match to TRBD2 covers 9 bases. The CDR3 covers 16 residues. Per the germline V gene, CDR1 is SGHTA and CDR2 is FQGNSA. V was pared by 1 base and J by 2 bases, with 6 bases of the junction left unmatched. The CDR3 protein is CASSLEASGTTYEQYF. CDR3 in DNA: TGTGCCAGCAGCTTAGAGGCTAGCGGGACCACCTACGAGCAGTACTTC.

This clonotype was recorded many times. The chain joins TRBV12-3 or TRBV12-4 to TRBJ1-5; D remains ambiguous. This CDR3 comprises 16 residues. Trimming took off 3 bases at V and 0 bases at J, with 12 bases between the two ends. DNA for the CDR3: TGTGCCAGCAGTTTGTCTTACGCAGTTAGCAATCAGCCCCAGCATTTT. Protein: CASSLSYAVSNQPQHF.

The table lists this clonotype with a few counts. The V gene is TRBV5-1, the J gene TRBJ2-5; TRBD1 matches 7 bases. Germline-derived CDR1 and CDR2 are SGHRS and YFSETQ. V trimming: 3 bases; J trimming: 5 bases; junction bases outside the gene matches: 4. The CDR3 has 13 amino acids. The CDR3 is CASSWDSRETQYF. DNA of the CDR3: TGCGCCAGCAGCTGGGACAGCAGGGAGACCCAGTACTTC.

The chain links TRBV6-1 to TRBJ1-1; D gene uncertain. The length of the CDR3 is 11 residues. Trimming left V 5 bases short and J 8 bases short, with 9 bases between. Per the germline V gene, CDR1 is MNHNS and CDR2 is SASEGT. Here the CDR3 DNA reads TGTGCCAGCAGTCCCCGGGAAGAAGCTTTCTTT. It translates to CASSPREEAFF.

This clonotype was counted many times. This sequence joins TRBV20-1 and TRBJ1-5, with TRBD1 matching over 7 bases. The CDR3 totals 15 residues. The germline V gene encodes CDR1 DFQATT and CDR2 SNEGSKA (reference sequence). After removal of 3 bases from V and 1 base from J, the junction contained 6 bases not matched to a gene. CDR3 DNA sequence: TGCAGTGCTAGTTATGTACAGGGGAGCAATCAGCCCCAGCATTTT. Residues: CSASYVQGSNQPQHF.

This clonotype was counted a few times. The rearrangement joins TRBV13 to TRBJ2-5; maybe TRBD1 (6 bases). The CDR3 spans 14 residues. The ends were cut back, 3 bases at V and 2 bases at J, with 10 bases in the middle. Looked up from germline, CDR1 is PRHDT and CDR2 is FYEKMQ (reference sequence). CDR3 coding DNA: TGTGCCAGCAGCTTTGGGACAATACAAGAGACCCAGTACTTC. Translation: CASSFGTIQETQYF.

The V and J genes are TRBV7-2 and TRBJ1-2; no definite D call. Deletions cut 3 bases from V and 0 bases from J, with 8 bases between. The germline V gene has CDR1 SGHTA and CDR2 FQGNSA. The CDR3 has 14 residues. CDR3: CASSFVQSNYGYTF. In DNA, the CDR3 is TGTGCCAGCAGCTTCGTACAATCTAACTATGGCTACACCTTC.

This clonotype has a handful of counts. The chain couples TRBV6-2 or TRBV6-3 to TRBJ2-1, with TRBD2 as a possible D gene (6 bases). V was trimmed by 2 bases and J by 6 bases, leaving 11 bases between them. This CDR3 is 14 amino acids long. The germline CDR1 and CDR2 sequences are MNHEY and SVGEGT. CDR3 DNA sequence: TGTGCCAGCAGTTACGCGGGGATCTCCAATGAGCAGTTCTTC. Protein: CASSYAGISNEQFF.

The chain has TRBV3-1 and TRBJ2-7; either TRBD1 or TRBD2 may fit D (6 bases each). Germline loops: CDR1 LGHDT, CDR2 YNNKEL (reference sequence). V was cut by 11 bases and J by 7 bases, with 15 bases left in between. This CDR3 comprises 11 residues. CDR3 loop: CAAKGGGEQYF. CDR3 sequence (DNA): TGTGCCGCTAAGGGGGGCGGGGAGCAGTACTTC.

This clonotype was seen a handful of times. The gene calls are TRBV20-1 and TRBJ1-5, with D perhaps matching TRBD1 (5 bases). Trimming stripped 3 bases from V and 6 bases from J, with 18 bases between. The CDR3 length is 15 residues. In germline, CDR1 is DFQATT, CDR2 SNEGSKA (reference sequence). CDR3 DNA: TGCAGTGCTAGGCCCCACGGGGCTAGTGGTCAGCCCCAGCATTTT. Its protein product is CSARPHGASGQPQHF.

This clonotype was detected a few times. This chain uses TRBV28 with TRBJ1-2; 7 bases align to TRBD1. The CDR3 runs 13 residues. V dropped 5 bases and J dropped 4; count of bases not matched to a gene: 4. CDR1 and CDR2 (germline): MDHEN, SYDVKM. CDR3 nucleotide sequence: TGTGCCAGCAGTCGACAGGGAAGCTATGGCTACACCTTC. Amino acid sequence: CASSRQGSYGYTF.

The chain links TRBV11-3 to TRBJ2-3, with D perhaps TRBD1 or TRBD2 (5 bases each). The CDR3 is 15 residues long. V shed 5 bases and J shed 5 bases, with 17 bases lying between them. The germline gives CDR1 SGHNT, CDR2 YENEEA. CDR3 coding DNA: TGTGCCAGCAGCCCGCGGCAGGGAGCGGTAGATACGCAGTATTTT. Its protein product is CASSPRQGAVDTQYF.

This clonotype has a handful of counts. The chain links TRBV12-3 or TRBV12-4 to TRBJ2-3, with 7 bases lining up with TRBD2. Trimming cost V 6 bases and J 1 base; bases outside gene matches: 7. The CDR3 is made up of 15 amino acids. In DNA form, the CDR3 reads TGTGCCAGCAGCTCACATGGGGGGGGCACAGATACGCAGTATTTT. This encodes CASSSHGGGTDTQYF.

This chain uses TRBV7-2 with TRBJ2-1; D is uncertain. Per germline, CDR1 SGHTA and CDR2 FQGNSA. The CDR3 loop spans 14 amino acids. The ends were cut back, 1 base at V and 5 bases at J, with 9 bases in the middle. CDR3 nucleotides: TGTGCCAGCAGCTTAGAGGCAGTGAACAATGAGCAGTTCTTC. It is translated as CASSLEAVNNEQFF.

This clonotype was recorded at least ten times. The rearrangement joins TRBV29-1 to TRBJ2-7; 11 bases line up with TRBD1. CDR1 and CDR2 (germline): SQVTM, ANQGSEA. V trimming: 1 base; J trimming: 6 bases; junction bases outside the gene matches: 8. The CDR3 extends over 15 amino acids. CDR3 region: CSVEGIPGQGVEQYF. Here the CDR3 DNA reads TGCAGCGTTGAAGGTATACCGGGACAGGGGGTCGAGCAGTACTTC.

The chain combines TRBV19 with TRBJ2-6, with a tentative D call TRBD2 (6 bases). Trimming removed 6 bases from V and 0 bases from J, with 12 bases in between. CDR3 length equals 16 residues. Germline V gene data show CDR1 as LNHDA and CDR2 as SQIVND (reference sequence). The CDR3 protein is CASSQSGVSGANVLTF. The CDR3 DNA follows: TGTGCCAGTAGCCAGTCGGGGGTCTCTGGGGCCAACGTCCTGACTTTC.